This T cell receptor (beta chain) stems from a study of shared clonotypes between healthy human individuals (dated by TCRdb to about 2020). Regarding the complete study: The cohort comprised a couple of women and a few men aged 18 to 49 years. Between about 0.8 and 9 billion PBMCs per donor were obtained by leukapheresis. To estimate repertoire size and how much clonotype sharing occurs between individuals, the study deeply sequenced the blood TCR repertoires of a handful of healthy adults. To increase sequencing depth and limit assay-specific biases, TCR repertoire library preparation and sequencing were carried out by different laboratories using diverse techniques. For each donor, CD4 naive and CD4 memory were each given three plates, CD8 naive was given two plates, and CD8 memory was given one plate.

CD8 naive samples were CD45RO-negative cells positively selected for CCR7, giving a CD45RA+CCR7+ population that excluded TemRA cells. The donors were healthy, HIV-negative adults with no recently reported acute infections or vaccinations. Every donor was a Caucasian adult residing in Nashville, Tennessee, USA. Blood was obtained by leukapheresis, after which PBMCs were separated by Ficoll-Histopaque density gradient centrifugation and cryopreserved in liquid nitrogen vapor phase. Analytical flow cytometry was used to check the purity and quantity of every magnetically sorted T cell population. Genomic DNA was isolated from every sorted fraction and measured by UV absorbance on a Nanodrop 2000c. Trimming at the junction amounts to 0 bases on V and 5 bases on J, and the germline ends lie 11 bases apart. From its cysteine to its phenylalanine, the CDR3 spans 15 amino acids. Here the CDR3 DNA is all that survives: 45 bases in frame from base 1. CDR1 LGHNA and CDR2 YSLEER were looked up in the germline V gene.

TCR CDR3 regions were amplified from genomic DNA by multiplex PCR using the deep immunoSEQ assay. Extracted genomic DNA from each cell subset was spread evenly across all wells of several immunoSEQ 96-well plates, with each plate serving as a replicate. For sorted subsets, about 200 ng genomic DNA, equal to tens of thousands of T cell genomes, was loaded into each replicate PCR. Purified libraries were quantified with a Qubit 3.0 fluorometer, sized on a Bioanalyzer 2100, and re-quantified with the KAPA Library Quantification kit. Every immunoSEQ 96-well plate was sequenced on a separate single-read 150-cycle Illumina NextSeq 550 flow cell. The authors' analysis ran thus. Because the immunoSEQ output included only junctional sequences and no quality scores, the filtering could not be the same as the filtering used for full-length reads. Sequences were annotated with PyIR, a Python wrapper for IgBLAST v1.9, using IMGT germline references to assign V/J genes and CDR3. Reads were filtered out if the reads had weak V/J assignments (E-value above 1e-6), no CDR3, stop codons, out-of-frame junctions, or ambiguous translated residues. V3J clonotypes were defined as sequences sharing an identical inferred V gene, J gene, and CDR3 amino acid sequence. Percentage overlap between repertoires was calculated by dividing the number of shared unique clonotypes by the size of the smaller repertoire. Three approaches were used to assess repertoire richness: RTK rarefaction, the Chao1 estimator, and Recon v2.1 estimates of unobserved clonotypes. OLGA was used to compute generation probabilities for all TCRbeta clonotypes that the gDNA method yielded from a handful of donors. TCRdb limited this immuneACCESS table to in-frame rearrangements with V and J called. A share of clones is missing; checked studies link under half to unresolved V genes, and the rest is unexplained. The DNA was the basis for D and trimming; V, J and clone size are from that table. The sample records some 2,100,000 clones, under 95% of which are singletons. The ten largest clones represent under 2% of the sample.

Here is what the overall study found, with its caveats: Larger estimated clonotype richness was generally found for naive subsets than for memory subsets. Rarefaction of sorted-subset datasets indicated incomplete sequencing despite the large sequencing depth. Sampling was limited to blood, and TCR repertoires in tissue likely differ from TCR repertoires in blood. Compared with non-shared clonotypes, the clonotypes found in all four sorted-subset donors had higher generation probabilities. Pairwise subsampling indicated that sequencing depth was expected to affect the degree of clonotype sharing among donors. Sharing across a few donors was observed for around 5% of naive CD4, 3.5% of naive CD8, over 2% of memory CD4, and about 0.4% of memory CD8 clonotypes. Because the study included a small number of donors, the genetic and exposure-history diversity represented was limited.

To note about this clone: Its target antigen remains unknown. The sample holds no much larger clone one base away, and base qualities are not on file.

Sequencing was performed on naive CD8+ T cells from PBMCs. Read against the paper, the sample's cell subset or site label means: CD45RA+CCR7+. The TCR sequence derives from a man aged 18-30 years in good health. Some clones in this sample may be carry-over from other donors' samples. This sequence uses TRBV4-3 and TRBJ1-5, and TRBD1 may be the D gene, going by 5 matching bases. At the DNA level, the sequence is TGCGCCAGCAGCCAAGACTCAGGGCTTCATCAGCCCCAGCATTTT. Translated, it gives CASSQDSGLHQPQHF.